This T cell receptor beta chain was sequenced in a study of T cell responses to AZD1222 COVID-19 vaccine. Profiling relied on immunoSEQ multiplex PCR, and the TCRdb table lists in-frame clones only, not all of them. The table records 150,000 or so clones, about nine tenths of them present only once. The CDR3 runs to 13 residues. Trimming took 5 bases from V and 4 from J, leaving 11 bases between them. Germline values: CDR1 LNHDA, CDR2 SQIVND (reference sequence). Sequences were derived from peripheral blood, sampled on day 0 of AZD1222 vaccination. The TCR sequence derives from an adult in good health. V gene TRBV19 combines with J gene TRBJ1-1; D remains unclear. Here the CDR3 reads CASSAPGATEAFF. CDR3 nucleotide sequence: TGTGCCAGTAGTGCTCCGGGAGCCACTGAAGCTTTCTTT.